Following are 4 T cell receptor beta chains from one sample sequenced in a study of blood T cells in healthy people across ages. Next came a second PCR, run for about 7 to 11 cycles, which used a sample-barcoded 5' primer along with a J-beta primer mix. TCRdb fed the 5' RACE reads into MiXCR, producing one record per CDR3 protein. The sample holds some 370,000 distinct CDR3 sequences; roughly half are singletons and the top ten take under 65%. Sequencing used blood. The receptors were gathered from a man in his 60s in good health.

In nucleotides, the CDR3 is TGTGCCAGCAGTTTAGGTCAGGGCTCTGGGGCCAACGTCCTGACTTTC. Translation: CASSLGQGSGANVLTF. V is TRBV12-3 or TRBV12-4 and J is TRBJ2-6, with D maybe TRBD1 (5 bases). This CDR3 has 16 residues. V was clipped by 1 base and J by 0 bases, with 7 bases between them.

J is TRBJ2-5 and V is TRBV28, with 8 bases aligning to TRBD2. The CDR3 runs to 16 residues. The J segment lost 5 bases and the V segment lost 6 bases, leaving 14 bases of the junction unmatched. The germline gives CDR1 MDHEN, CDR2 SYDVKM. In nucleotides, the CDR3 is TGTGCCAGCAGAAAACTAGCGGACCTGGGGCAGGAGACCCAGTACTTC. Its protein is CASRKLADLGQETQYF.

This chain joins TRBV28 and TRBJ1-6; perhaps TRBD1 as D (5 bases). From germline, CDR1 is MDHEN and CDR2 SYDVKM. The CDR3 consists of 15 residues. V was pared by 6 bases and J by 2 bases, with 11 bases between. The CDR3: CASRPDRAYNSPLHF. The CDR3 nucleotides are TGTGCCAGCAGGCCTGACAGAGCCTATAATTCACCCCTCCACTTT.

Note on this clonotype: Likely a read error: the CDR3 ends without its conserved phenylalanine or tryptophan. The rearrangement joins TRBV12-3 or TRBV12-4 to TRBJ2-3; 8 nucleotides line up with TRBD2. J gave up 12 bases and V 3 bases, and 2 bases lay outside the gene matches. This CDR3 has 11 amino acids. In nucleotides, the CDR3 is TGTGCCAGCAGTTTGGCGGGGGGCCAGTATCTT. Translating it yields CASSLAGGQYL.